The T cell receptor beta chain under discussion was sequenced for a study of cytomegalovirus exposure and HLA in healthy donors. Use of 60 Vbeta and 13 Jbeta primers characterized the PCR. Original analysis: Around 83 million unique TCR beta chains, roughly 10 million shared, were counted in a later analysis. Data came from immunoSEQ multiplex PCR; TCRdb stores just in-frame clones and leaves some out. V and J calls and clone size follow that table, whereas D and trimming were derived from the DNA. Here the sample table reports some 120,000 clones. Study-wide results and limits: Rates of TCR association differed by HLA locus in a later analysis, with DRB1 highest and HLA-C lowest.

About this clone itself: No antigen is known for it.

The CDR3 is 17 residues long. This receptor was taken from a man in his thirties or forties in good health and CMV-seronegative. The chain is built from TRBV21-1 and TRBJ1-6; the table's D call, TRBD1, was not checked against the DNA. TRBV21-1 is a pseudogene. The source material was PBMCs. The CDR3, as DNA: TGTGCCAGCAGCAAGCGGAAGGGGGCCTCCTATAATTCACCCCTCCACTTT. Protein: CASSKRKGASYNSPLHF.